This T cell receptor beta chain was observed in a study of response to subunit inactivated influenza vaccine. Study-wide results and limits: Few new T cells, the authors suggested, are recruited by each seasonal influenza vaccination.

Trimming removed 6 bases at V and 2 bases at J, with 13 bases between. This CDR3 has 14 amino acids. Germline V gene lookup returns CDR1 DFQATT and CDR2 SNEGSKA (reference sequence). The sample holds many counts of this clonotype. Its antigen is undetermined. MiXCR, run by TCRdb on the RT-PCR reads, gives a single entry per CDR3 protein. The data hold 550,000 to 600,000 distinct CDR3 sequences, with roughly 12% observed a single time. This TCR derives from a man between 50 and 59 years old who received an inactivated influenza vaccine. The V call is TRBV20-1, the J call TRBJ2-2; D call uncertain. This sample comprised PBMCs from blood, obtained on the day of vaccination. Here the CDR3 reads CSAKDAANTGELFF. For the CDR3, the DNA is TGCAGTGCGAAGGATGCAGCTAACACCGGGGAGCTGTTTTTT.